Sequencing of this TCR beta chain was carried out in a study of T cells after yellow fever vaccination. V was trimmed by 6 bases and J by 7 bases, leaving 15 bases between them. The CDR3 length is 13 residues. Germline assignment: CDR1 SNHLY and CDR2 FYNNEI. TCRdb passed the 5' RACE reads through MiXCR, listing each CDR3 protein once. The profile covers about 350,000 distinct CDR3 sequences, with under 15% appearing a single time and roughly 3% taken by the ten largest. V and J are TRBV2 and TRBJ1-2; D uncertain. The source material was CD4+ T cells sorted from PBMCs, sampled 15 days after the yellow fever booster vaccination. This receptor was obtained from a man aged 18 to 29 who received the YFV17D yellow fever vaccine. CDR3 in DNA: TGTGCCAGCAGGGCCTGGGCGAGATTTGGCTACACCTTC. It codes for CASRAWARFGYTF.